The next 15 T cell receptor beta chains were all read from a single sample in a study of EBV T-cell therapy then PD-1 blockade in nasopharyngeal carcinoma. As to treatment: AdE1-LMPpoly-expanded autologous EBV-specific T-cell therapy followed by anti-PD-1 nivolumab. No antigens are known for them. This table comes from immunoSEQ multiplex PCR, and its TCRdb copy is limited to in-frame clones, with some not included. The data contain roughly 20,000 clones, approximately 84% of them singletons. The material sequenced was CD8+ T cells from blood, taken at roughly day 32 from a patient whose treatment included autologous EBV-specific T cells and nivolumab. Receptor source: a man aged 35-49 years with nasopharyngeal carcinoma.

This clone has just one count. V gene TRBV24-1 combines with J gene TRBJ2-7; D possibly matches TRBD1 or TRBD2 (5 bases each). This CDR3 is 14 amino acids long. Per the germline V gene, CDR1 is KGHDR and CDR2 is SFDVKD. V was shortened by 3 bases and J by 0 bases, with 8 bases between the two germline ends. The chain's CDR3 is CATSDRDRSYEQYF. The CDR3 DNA follows: TGTGCCACCAGTGATCGGGACCGCTCCTACGAGCAGTACTTC.

The chain combines TRBV13 with TRBJ1-1, with D possibly matching TRBD1 (5 bases). V gave up 5 bases and J gave up 0 bases, with 13 bases separating them. Looked up from germline, CDR1 is PRHDT and CDR2 is FYEKMQ (reference sequence). This CDR3 is built from 15 residues. The CDR3 spells CASSPDSYMNTEAFF. In nucleotides, the CDR3 is TGTGCCAGCAGCCCAGACAGTTACATGAACACTGAAGCTTTCTTT.

V gene TRBV6-2 or TRBV6-3 combines with J gene TRBJ1-2; D not certain. CDR3 length equals 11 residues. V gave up 0 bases and J gave up 11 bases, with 7 bases separating them. CDR1 and CDR2 (germline): MNHEY, SVGEGT. The CDR3 nucleotides are TGTGCCAGCAGTTACTCTTCGGAGTACACCTTC. The encoded protein is CASSYSSEYTF.

The chain has TRBV7-9 and TRBJ2-3, with 8 bases lining up with TRBD2. Per the germline V gene, CDR1 is SEHNR and CDR2 is FQNEAQ (reference sequence). The V segment lost 3 bases and the J segment 2 bases; nucleotides outside the gene matches: 16. The length of the CDR3 is 19 residues. CDR3 amino acids: CASSFPIPPREGTTDTQYF. The CDR3 DNA reads as TGTGCCAGCAGCTTCCCAATACCTCCCCGGGAGGGGACCACAGATACGCAGTATTTT. The full variable domain, completed using reference TRBV7-9 and TRBJ2-3, is DTGVSQNPRHKITKRGQNVTFRCDPISEHNRLYWYRQTLGQGPEFLTYFQNEAQLEKSRLLSDRFSAERPKGSFSTLEIQRTEQGDSAMYLCASSFPIPPREGTTDTQYFGPGTRLTVL.

V is TRBV9 and J is TRBJ2-2; maybe TRBD2 (5 bases). Germline loops: CDR1 SGDLS, CDR2 YYNGEE. The CDR3 totals 16 residues. Trimming took 2 bases from V and 4 from J, leaving 15 bases between them. CDR3 sequence (DNA): TGTGCCAGCAGCGTTCTCGGGGTGCGCGGCACCGGGGAGCTGTTTTTT. Translated, it gives CASSVLGVRGTGELFF.

Written as DNA, the CDR3 is TGTGCCAGCAGGGAGAGCTCCTACGAGCAGTACTTC. It yields the protein CASRESSYEQYF. V usage is TRBV6-5 and J usage is TRBJ2-7; D not certain. This CDR3 contains 12 residues. Germline CDR1 and CDR2: MNHEY and SVGAGI. V was shortened by 6 bases and J by 0 bases, with 6 bases between the two germline ends.

The CDR3 spells CASRNHLEDSLEAFF. The CDR3 region has the DNA TGTGCCAGCAGGAACCACCTAGAGGACTCCCTTGAAGCTTTCTTT. This chain connects TRBV6-5 to TRBJ1-1; D not certain. V was shortened by 6 bases and J by 7 bases, with 21 bases between the two germline ends. Looked up from germline, CDR1 is MNHEY and CDR2 is SVGAGI. This CDR3 is built from 15 residues.

This clone was recorded once. This rearrangement joins TRBV7-9 to TRBJ2-2, with D unresolved. Trimming pared 5 bases from V and 0 bases from J, leaving 16 bases between. CDR3 length: 17 residues. Germline V gene data show CDR1 as SEHNR and CDR2 as FQNEAQ (reference sequence). CDR3 sequence (DNA): TGTGCCAGCAGCCCACCGGGCGCAGTACCGAACACCGGGGAGCTGTTTTTT. Its translation: CASSPPGAVPNTGELFF. The entire variable domain, with the rest obtained from reference TRBV7-9 and TRBJ2-2, is as follows: DTGVSQNPRHKITKRGQNVTFRCDPISEHNRLYWYRQTLGQGPEFLTYFQNEAQLEKSRLLSDRFSAERPKGSFSTLEIQRTEQGDSAMYLCASSPPGAVPNTGELFFGEGSRLTVL.

The rearrangement uses TRBV5-6 and TRBJ2-5; a weak D match, TRBD2 (7 bases). Germline lookup yields CDR1 SGHDT and CDR2 YYEEEE. The CDR3 is made up of 14 amino acids. V was shortened by 5 bases and J by 5 bases, with 16 bases between the two germline ends. The CDR3 loop reads CASRPWGGGETQYF. The CDR3 DNA follows: TGTGCCAGCAGACCTTGGGGGGGCGGTGAGACCCAGTACTTC.

The chain carries TRBV6-5 and TRBJ2-7; 11 nucleotides align to TRBD1. V lost 7 bases and J lost 9; bases outside the gene matches: 5. This CDR3 region has 12 residues. CDR1 is MNHEY, CDR2 SVGAGI, per germline. CDR3 in DNA: TGTGCCAGCATCAGGACAGGGGGCTTGCAGTACTTC. Translated, it gives CASIRTGGLQYF.

V is TRBV5-4 and J is TRBJ1-1; TRBD1 might be the D (5 bases). This CDR3 is built from 12 residues. Germline CDR1 SGHNT, CDR2 YYREEE (reference sequence). V lost 5 bases, J lost 7 bases, and 12 bases lay in between. For the CDR3, the DNA is TGTGCCAGCAGTCGGGGGAGCGGTGAAGCTTTCTTT. It specifies CASSRGSGEAFF.

The chain combines TRBV6-6 with TRBJ2-3; TRBD2 aligns across 12 bases. CDR3 length: 16 residues. From germline, CDR1 is MNHNY and CDR2 SVGAGI (reference sequence). After removal of 0 bases from V and 8 bases from J, the junction contained 6 bases not matched to a gene. The CDR3 sequence is CASSYSASGGAGTQYF. In DNA form, the CDR3 reads TGTGCCAGCAGTTACTCGGCTAGCGGGGGGGCAGGTACGCAGTATTTT.

The V call is TRBV5-1, the J call TRBJ2-2; no reliable D call. This CDR3 comprises 12 residues. Germline V gene data show CDR1 as SGHRS and CDR2 as YFSETQ. Trimming pared 3 bases from V and 4 bases from J, leaving 4 bases between. CDR3 DNA: TGCGCCAGCAGCTCTTCCACCGGGGAGCTGTTTTTT. Translation: CASSSSTGELFF.

The rearrangement links TRBV13 to TRBJ1-1; D is unresolved. Per germline, CDR1 PRHDT and CDR2 FYEKMQ (reference sequence). V lost 3 bases, J lost 6 bases, and 11 bases lay in between. CDR3 size: 13 residues. CDR3 in amino acids: CASSFDTAPEAFF. The CDR3 DNA sequence: TGTGCCAGCAGCTTCGACACGGCCCCTGAAGCTTTCTTT.

The chain recombines TRBV4-3 with TRBJ1-1; D possibly corresponds to TRBD1 (5 bases). Germline loops: CDR1 LGHNA, CDR2 YSLEER. The CDR3 spans 16 residues. Trimming took 0 bases from V and 3 from J, leaving 14 bases between them. The CDR3: CASSQDHIGGDTEAFF. As DNA, the CDR3 is TGCGCCAGCAGCCAAGATCATATCGGAGGGGACACTGAAGCTTTCTTT.